What follows is one T cell receptor (beta chain) and its context. The antigen is unknown. This entry comes from a study of cytomegalovirus exposure and HLA in healthy donors. Study-level results: By a later analysis, the bulk of CMV-associated TCR beta chains appeared HLA-restricted. Near-uniform donor sequencing depth was presumed by presence/absence analyses. In a later analysis, common viral pathogens appeared linked to several of the most significant clusters.

PCR used 60 Vbeta primers and 13 Jbeta primers. TCRdb keeps only in-frame clones here, not all; method: immunoSEQ multiplex PCR. Of about 200,000 clones in the sample, about four fifths are singletons; the top ten hold more than 0.35%. Germline CDR1 reads MDHEN; CDR2 reads SYDVKM. There are 17 residues in the CDR3. The V segment lost 7 bases and the J segment 4 bases; nucleotides outside the gene matches: 13. The chain links TRBV28 to TRBJ1-2; 12 nucleotides match TRBD1. This clonotype was sampled from a male donor in good health and CMV-seropositive. The sequenced material came from PBMCs. The CDR3 region has the DNA TGTGCCAGCACAATCGCCGGGACAGGGGGCTTTAGCTATGGCTACACCTTC. Protein product: CASTIAGTGGFSYGYTF.